This T cell receptor beta chain was identified in a study of cytomegalovirus exposure and HLA in healthy donors. General study findings and limits: By a later analysis, the bulk of CMV-associated TCR beta chains appeared HLA-restricted.

With 60 Vbeta and 13 Jbeta primers, the PCR was carried out. This table comes from immunoSEQ multiplex PCR, and its TCRdb copy is limited to in-frame clones, with some not included. The sample has 140,000 to 150,000 clones, around 10% seen once; the top ten hold less than 2%. The table lists this clone with a few counts. The antigen is not known. V was shortened by 4 bases and J by 0 bases, with 9 bases between the two germline ends. Germline-derived CDR1 and CDR2 are SNHLY and FYNNEI. CDR3 length equals 14 residues. The sequence was obtained from a male donor in good health and CMV-seronegative. This sequence joins TRBV2 and TRBJ1-1, with D unclear. The sequencing sample was made of PBMCs. CDR3 DNA sequence: TGTGCCAGCAGTGGGTATTTAGTGAACACTGAAGCTTTCTTT. It is translated as CASSGYLVNTEAFF.